This entry lists 6 T cell receptor beta chains sequenced from one sample in a study of CD8 T cells in Susac syndrome. An amount of RNA that ranged from roughly 0.45 to 1 ug was reverse transcribed with random hexamers. TCRdb re-analysed the immunoSEQ multiplex PCR reads in MiXCR, keeping a single row per CDR3 protein. The sample consists of 95,000 to 150,000 distinct CDR3 sequences, over 90% of them appearing once. Sequencing used CD4+ T cells from PBMCs. The source is a human donor with Susac syndrome.

V and J are TRBV7-9 and TRBJ1-4; 10 bases are a match to TRBD1. This CDR3 contains 14 residues. The ends lost 5 bases at V and 14 bases at J; junction bases unmatched: 11. Germline loops: CDR1 SEHNR, CDR2 FQNEAQ (reference sequence). The CDR3 bases are TGTGCCAGCAGCCCGAGACAGGGGGCAGAGAACCTGTTTTTT. This translates into CASSPRQGAENLFF.

This rearrangement joins TRBV5-1 to TRBJ1-1, with D possibly matching TRBD1 (5 bases). The CDR3 is 13 amino acids. V shed 4 bases and J shed 6 bases, with 13 bases lying between them. The V gene's germline CDR1 is SGHRS and CDR2 YFSETQ. The CDR3 region has the DNA TGCGCCAGCAGCCAATCTACAGGTCCTGAAGCTTTCTTT. Translating it yields CASSQSTGPEAFF.

This chain uses TRBV6-5 with TRBJ2-1; maybe TRBD1 (5 bases). Germline CDR1 reads MNHEY; CDR2 reads SVGAGI. The CDR3 spans 14 residues. The V gene lost 8 bases and the J gene lost 10 bases, with 21 bases spanning the gap. The CDR3 reads CASQSPGSSGEQFF. DNA for the CDR3: TGTGCCAGCCAGAGCCCAGGGTCATCAGGCGAGCAGTTCTTC.

The chain links TRBV7-2 to TRBJ1-5; D remains ambiguous. Looked up from germline, CDR1 is SGHTA and CDR2 is FQGNSA. The CDR3 covers 12 residues. Trimming removed 3 bases at V and 4 bases at J, with 4 bases between. CDR3 sequence: CASSFQNQPQHF. CDR3 DNA: TGTGCCAGCAGCTTTCAGAATCAGCCCCAGCATTTT.

The J gene is TRBJ2-7, the V gene TRBV28; 8 positions agree with TRBD1. This CDR3 spans 15 amino acids. Germline V gene lookup returns CDR1 MDHEN and CDR2 SYDVKM. The V and J ends lost 6 bases and 4 bases, in that order; junction bases with no gene match: 11. CDR3 sequence (DNA): TGTGCCAGCAGCCCATACCCTGGACAGGGTTACGAGCAGTACTTC. As protein: CASSPYPGQGYEQYF.

This clonotype appeared a single time. The chain recombines TRBV15 with TRBJ2-7, with D perhaps assigned TRBD1 or TRBD2 (6 bases each). V gave up 4 bases and J gave up 7 bases, with 14 bases separating them. The CDR3 is made up of 13 amino acids. Germline V CDR1 and CDR2: LNHNV, YYDKDF (reference sequence). The CDR3: CATSIRKGGEQYF. CDR3 nucleotide sequence: TGTGCCACCAGCATTCGGAAGGGGGGTGAGCAGTACTTC.